Listed below are T cell receptor beta chains from one sample, sequenced in a study of tumor-infiltrating lymphocytes in localized non-small cell lung cancer. Generated by immunoSEQ multiplex PCR, the TCRdb table keeps only in-frame clones and is missing some. The table includes several thousand clones, 76% detected once. Sequenced material: lung tumor tissue. The source of these receptors is a human donor with non-small cell lung cancer. Both conserved end residues are part of each CDR3. A D gene is named only where the DNA matches it firmly. Size is stated for part of the rows, as once, few or many counts, or as a class when the clone is expanded.

v_gene: TRBV6-5
d_gene: TRBD1
j_gene: TRBJ1-2
len: 14
abundance: -
CDR3aa: CASRPAGDSSGYTF
CDR3nt: TGTGCCAGCAGACCGGCGGGGGACAGCAGTGGCTACACCTTC

v_gene: TRBV4-1
d_gene: -
j_gene: TRBJ1-6
len: 15
abundance: -
CDR3aa: CASSQEGATNSPLHF
CDR3nt: TGCGCCAGCAGCCAAGAGGGGGCGACTAATTCACCCCTCCACTTT

v_gene: TRBV6-5
d_gene: -
j_gene: TRBJ1-3
len: 15
abundance: -
CDR3aa: CASSSRQNSGNTIYF
CDR3nt: TGTGCCAGCAGTTCCCGACAGAACTCTGGAAACACCATATATTTT

v_gene: TRBV7-2
d_gene: TRBD1
j_gene: TRBJ1-5
len: 14
abundance: -
CDR3aa: CASSLTGGHQPQHF
CDR3nt: TGTGCCAGCAGCTTGACAGGGGGTCATCAGCCCCAGCATTTT

v_gene: TRBV13
d_gene: TRBD1
j_gene: TRBJ2-7
len: 12
abundance: -
CDR3aa: CASSQDRGEQYF
CDR3nt: TGTGCCAGCAGTCAGGACAGGGGGGAGCAGTACTTC

v_gene: TRBV19
d_gene: -
j_gene: TRBJ1-5
len: 16
abundance: -
CDR3aa: CASTPLTLRGNQPQHF
CDR3nt: TGTGCCAGTACCCCACTCACCCTTCGGGGGAATCAGCCCCAGCATTTT

v_gene: TRBV11-2
d_gene: TRBD1
j_gene: TRBJ2-3
len: 16
abundance: -
CDR3aa: CASSTRGQPSTDTQYF
CDR3nt: TGTGCCAGCAGCACCCGGGGACAGCCTAGCACAGATACGCAGTATTTT

v_gene: TRBV4-3
d_gene: -
j_gene: TRBJ1-2
len: 14
abundance: -
CDR3aa: CASSLIQGSAGYTF
CDR3nt: TGCGCCAGCAGCCTTATACAGGGAAGCGCTGGCTACACCTTC

v_gene: TRBV29-1
d_gene: -
j_gene: TRBJ1-3
len: 13
abundance: -
CDR3aa: CSVRPGSGNTIYF
CDR3nt: TGCAGCGTAAGGCCAGGCTCTGGAAACACCATATATTTT

v_gene: TRBV7-2
d_gene: TRBD2
j_gene: TRBJ2-3
len: 14
abundance: -
CDR3aa: CASSELAGTDTQYF
CDR3nt: TGTGCCAGCAGCGAACTAGCGGGGACAGATACGCAGTATTTT

v_gene: TRBV10-3
d_gene: -
j_gene: TRBJ1-4
len: 14
abundance: -
CDR3aa: CAISGGSLNEKLFF
CDR3nt: TGTGCCATCAGTGGAGGCAGCCTTAATGAAAAACTGTTTTTT

v_gene: TRBV10-1
d_gene: -
j_gene: TRBJ2-1
len: 12
abundance: -
CDR3aa: CASSESFGEQFF
CDR3nt: TGCGCCAGCAGTGAGTCGTTCGGGGAGCAGTTCTTC

v_gene: TRBV5-6
d_gene: -
j_gene: TRBJ1-5
len: 14
abundance: -
CDR3aa: CASSRPGRNQPQHF
CDR3nt: TGTGCCAGCAGCCGACCGGGACGCAATCAGCCCCAGCATTTT

v_gene: TRBV5-4
d_gene: -
j_gene: TRBJ1-2
len: 12
abundance: -
CDR3aa: CASSSGSYGYTF
CDR3nt: TGTGCCAGCAGCTCCGGGTCCTATGGCTACACCTTC

v_gene: TRBV5-8
d_gene: -
j_gene: TRBJ2-2
len: 14
abundance: -
CDR3aa: CAMGGSANTGELFF
CDR3nt: TGTGCCATGGGGGGCTCGGCGAACACCGGGGAGCTGTTTTTT

v_gene: TRBV5-4
d_gene: -
j_gene: TRBJ1-1
len: 14
abundance: -
CDR3aa: CASRQGGGGTEAFF
CDR3nt: TGTGCCAGCAGGCAAGGGGGGGGTGGCACTGAAGCTTTCTTT

v_gene: TRBV7-2
d_gene: -
j_gene: TRBJ1-1
len: 15
abundance: -
CDR3aa: CASSLGFGSVAEAFF
CDR3nt: TGTGCCAGCAGCTTAGGTTTTGGCAGTGTGGCTGAAGCTTTCTTT

v_gene: TRBV7-9
d_gene: -
j_gene: TRBJ1-2
len: 13
abundance: few
CDR3aa: CASSQPGNYGYTF
CDR3nt: TGTGCCAGCAGTCAACCAGGGAACTATGGCTACACCTTC

v_gene: TRBV7-2
d_gene: -
j_gene: TRBJ1-6
len: 13
abundance: -
CDR3aa: CASSPGGGPPLHF
CDR3nt: TGTGCCAGCAGCCCCGGGGGGGGTCCACCCCTCCACTTT

v_gene: TRBV13
d_gene: -
j_gene: TRBJ2-3
len: 13
abundance: -
CDR3aa: CASTDLFADTQYF
CDR3nt: TGTGCCAGCACGGACCTATTCGCAGATACGCAGTATTTT

v_gene: TRBV30
d_gene: TRBD2
j_gene: TRBJ2-7
len: 14
abundance: -
CDR3aa: CAWNRGGSSYEQYF
CDR3nt: TGTGCCTGGAACCGCGGGGGAAGCTCCTACGAGCAGTACTTC

v_gene: TRBV7-9
d_gene: -
j_gene: TRBJ2-2
len: 16
abundance: -
CDR3aa: CASPPRGPRNTGELFF
CDR3nt: TGTGCCAGTCCGCCCCGGGGACCCAGAAACACCGGGGAGCTGTTTTTT

v_gene: TRBV6-6
d_gene: -
j_gene: TRBJ1-6
len: 14
abundance: -
CDR3aa: CASSRPDEGSPLHF
CDR3nt: TGTGCCAGCAGTCGGCCGGATGAGGGATCACCCCTCCACTTT